These T cell receptor beta chains were read from a single sample in a study of response to subunit inactivated influenza vaccine. A single record per CDR3 protein comes from TCRdb applying MiXCR to the RT-PCR reads. The sample holds about 700,000 distinct CDR3 sequences, more than 11% seen once. This material consisted of PBMCs from blood, taken 14 days before vaccination. These receptor sequences come from a man over 45 who received an inactivated influenza vaccine. Both conserved end residues are part of each CDR3. A D gene is named only where the DNA matches it firmly. Size is omitted from some rows. Given values are once, few, many or a class for expanded clones.

CDR3 length | J gene | D gene | V gene | clone size | CDR3 protein | CDR3 DNA
13 | TRBJ2-1 | TRBD1 | TRBV20-1 | many | CSAFRTGYNEQFF | TGCAGTGCTTTCCGGACAGGCTACAATGAGCAGTTCTTC
14 | TRBJ2-7 | TRBD1 | TRBV12-3/TRBV12-4 | NA | CASRGQGSSYEQYF | TGTGCCAGCAGGGGACAGGGAAGCTCCTACGAGCAGTACTTC
15 | TRBJ2-7 | TRBD1 | TRBV11-2 | few | CASSLVRTGRHEQYF | TGTGCCAGCAGCTTAGTCCGGACAGGGCGACACGAGCAGTACTTC
14 | TRBJ2-5 | NA | TRBV3-1 | few | CASSQRAGQETQYF | TGTGCCAGCAGCCAACGAGCGGGCCAAGAGACCCAGTACTTC
10 | TRBJ2-1 | NA | TRBV21-1 | NA | CASIKDEQFF | TGTGCCAGCATCAAAGATGAGCAGTTCTTC
14 | TRBJ2-5 | NA | TRBV13 | many | CASSSRLWTETQYF | TGTGCCAGCAGCTCGCGACTCTGGACAGAGACCCAGTACTTC
15 | TRBJ2-7 | NA | TRBV7-2 | NA | CASSRRGVGSYEQYF | TGTGCCAGCAGCCGCAGGGGTGTTGGATCCTACGAGCAGTACTTC
15 | TRBJ2-5 | TRBD1 | TRBV20-1 | NA | CSARDLGQGSETQYF | TGCAGTGCTAGAGATCTAGGACAGGGCTCGGAGACCCAGTACTTC
17 | TRBJ2-7 | TRBD1 | TRBV4-1 | NA | CASSPILPGQGYYEQYF | TGCGCCAGCAGCCCGATCCTGCCGGGACAGGGATATTACGAGCAGTACTTC
12 | TRBJ2-7 | NA | TRBV29-1 | NA | CSVARSGPEQYF | TGCAGCGTTGCCCGGAGCGGGCCCGAGCAGTACTTC
14 | TRBJ2-3 | NA | TRBV7-8 | many | CASSLAAGWDTQYF | TGTGCCAGCAGCTTAGCGGCAGGGTGGGATACGCAGTATTTT
13 | TRBJ1-1 | NA | TRBV5-1 | many | CASSLVGDTEAFF | TGTGCCAGCAGCTTAGTAGGGGACACTGAAGCTTTCTTT
14 | TRBJ2-7 | NA | TRBV12-3/TRBV12-4 | NA | CASSLSAGFNEQYF | TGTGCCAGCAGTTTATCGGCAGGGTTCAACGAGCAGTACTTC
16 | TRBJ2-1 | NA | TRBV7-2 | few | CASSLARQEYYNEQFF | TGTGCCAGCAGCTTAGCGCGACAGGAATATTACAATGAGCAGTTCTTC
14 | TRBJ1-5 | NA | TRBV27 | many | CASSPLGAYQPQHF | TGTGCCAGCAGTCCTTTAGGGGCCTACCAGCCCCAGCATTTT
14 | TRBJ1-1 | NA | TRBV5-1 | few | CASSLDPRDTEAFF | TGCGCCAGCAGCTTGGACCCTAGGGACACTGAAGCTTTCTTT
14 | TRBJ1-5 | TRBD1 | TRBV7-9 | NA | CASSFGRGNKPQHF | TGTGCCAGCAGCTTTGGCAGGGGGAATAAGCCCCAGCATTTT
14 | TRBJ2-1 | TRBD1 | TRBV7-9 | NA | CASSLARTGDEQFF | TGTGCCAGCAGCTTAGCGAGGACAGGGGATGAGCAGTTCTTC
15 | TRBJ2-1 | TRBD2 | TRBV7-2 | few | CASSRPGLAKNEQFF | TGTGCCAGCAGCCGACCGGGACTAGCGAAAAATGAGCAGTTCTTC
17 | TRBJ1-1 | NA | TRBV5-6 | few | CASSLAGAGVRSTEAFF | TGTGCCAGCAGCTTGGCGGGGGCGGGGGTACGGTCCACTGAAGCTTTCTTT
15 | TRBJ1-2 | NA | TRBV7-9 | many | CASSSISDGNYGYTF | TGTGCCAGCAGCTCAATATCGGACGGAAACTATGGCTACACCTTC
14 | TRBJ1-5 | NA | TRBV3-1 | NA | CASSPGQHNQPQHF | TGTGCCAGCAGCCCCGGGCAGCACAATCAGCCCCAGCATTTT
12 | TRBJ2-7 | NA | TRBV7-8 | once | CASSLIDYEQYF | TGTGCCAGCAGCTTAATAGACTACGAGCAGTACTTC
16 | TRBJ2-1 | NA | TRBV7-6 | few | CASTPRRASSYNEQFF | TGTGCCAGCACCCCTCGGAGAGCGAGCTCCTACAATGAGCAGTTCTTC
12 | TRBJ2-7 | NA | TRBV9 | NA | CASSGRGYEQYF | TGTGCCAGCAGCGGCAGGGGCTACGAGCAGTACTTC
14 | TRBJ1-5 | NA | TRBV25-1 | NA | CASSEVSGNQPQHF | TGTGCCAGCAGTGAAGTTTCGGGAAATCAGCCCCAGCATTTT
14 | TRBJ1-4 | TRBD1 | TRBV6-1 | NA | CASSRDRGSEKLFF | TGTGCCAGCAGTCGGGACAGGGGGAGCGAAAAACTGTTTTTT
13 | TRBJ2-5 | NA | TRBV12-3/TRBV12-4 | many | CASSLLIQETQYF | TGTGCCAGCAGTTTACTTATCCAAGAGACCCAGTACTTC
13 | TRBJ1-5 | NA | TRBV4-2 | NA | CASSPRKAQPQHF | TGTGCCAGCAGCCCCAGAAAGGCTCAGCCCCAGCATTTT
14 | TRBJ2-2 | TRBD1 | TRBV28 | few | CASSPGTGGGELFF | TGTGCCAGCAGTCCAGGGACAGGCGGGGGGGAGCTGTTTTTT
15 | TRBJ2-7 | NA | TRBV6-5 | NA | CASSYSLGQAYEQYF | TGTGCCAGCAGTTACTCGCTCGGTCAAGCTTACGAGCAGTACTTC
15 | TRBJ1-1 | TRBD1 | TRBV7-2 | few | CASSLRGTGGTEAFF | TGTGCCAGCAGCTTACGGGGGACAGGGGGGACTGAAGCTTTCTTT
17 | TRBJ2-2 | TRBD2 | TRBV6-2/TRBV6-3 | many | CASSLTSGRARSGELFF | TGTGCCAGCAGTTTAACTAGCGGGAGGGCCCGCTCCGGGGAGCTGTTTTTT
12 | TRBJ2-2 | NA | TRBV10-3 | many | CAISLGSGELFF | TGTGCCATCAGCCTAGGCTCTGGGGAGCTGTTTTTT
18 | TRBJ2-3 | NA | TRBV6-2/TRBV6-3 | NA | CGSSYGPGRETGTDTQYF | TGTGGCAGCAGTTACGGGCCTGGGCGGGAGACAGGAACAGATACGCAGTATTTT
14 | TRBJ2-1 | NA | TRBV5-1 | NA | CASSPGGLPSEQFF | TGCGCCAGCAGCCCCGGTGGCTTACCTAGTGAGCAGTTCTTC
13 | TRBJ2-1 | NA | TRBV9 | NA | CASSVGSGTEQFF | TGTGCCAGCAGCGTAGGATCAGGGACTGAGCAGTTCTTC
17 | TRBJ1-3 | NA | TRBV7-2 | NA | CASRNQGPLSSGNTIYF | TGTGCCAGCAGGAATCAGGGACCCCTGAGCTCTGGAAACACCATATATTTT
14 | TRBJ1-1 | TRBD1 | TRBV5-1 | NA | CASSLTTGETEAFF | TGCGCCAGCAGCTTGACCACAGGGGAAACTGAAGCTTTCTTT
11 | TRBJ2-3 | NA | TRBV12-3/TRBV12-4 | few | CASSIGTGQYF | TGTGCCAGCAGTATCGGGACCGGCCAGTATTTT
16 | TRBJ2-1 | NA | TRBV6-1 | few | CASRRRLDPTYNEQFF | TGTGCCAGCAGGAGAAGATTGGACCCCACCTACAATGAGCAGTTCTTC
16 | TRBJ2-7 | NA | TRBV7-9 | few | CASSPKFTRSGYEQYF | TGTGCCAGCAGCCCCAAATTTACTAGATCGGGGTACGAGCAGTACTTC